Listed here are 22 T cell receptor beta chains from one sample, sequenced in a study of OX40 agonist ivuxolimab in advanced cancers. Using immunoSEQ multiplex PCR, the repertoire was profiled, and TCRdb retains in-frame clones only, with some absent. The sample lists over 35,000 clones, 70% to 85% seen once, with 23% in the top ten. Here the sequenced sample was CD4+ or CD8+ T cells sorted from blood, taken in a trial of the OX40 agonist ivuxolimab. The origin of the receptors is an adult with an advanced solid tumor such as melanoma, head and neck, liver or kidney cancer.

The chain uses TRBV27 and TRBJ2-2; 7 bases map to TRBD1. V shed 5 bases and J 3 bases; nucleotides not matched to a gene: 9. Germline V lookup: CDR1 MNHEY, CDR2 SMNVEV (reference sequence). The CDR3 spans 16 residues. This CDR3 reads CASSILQGSDTGELFF. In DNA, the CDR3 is TGTGCCAGCAGTATTCTACAGGGGTCCGACACCGGGGAGCTGTTTTTT.

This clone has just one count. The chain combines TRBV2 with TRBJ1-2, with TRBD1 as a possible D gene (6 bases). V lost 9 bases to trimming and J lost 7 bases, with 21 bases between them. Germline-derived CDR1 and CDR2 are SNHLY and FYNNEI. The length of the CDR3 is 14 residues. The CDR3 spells CARERATGSFGYTF. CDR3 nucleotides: TGTGCCAGGGAGAGAGCGACAGGCTCTTTTGGCTACACCTTC.

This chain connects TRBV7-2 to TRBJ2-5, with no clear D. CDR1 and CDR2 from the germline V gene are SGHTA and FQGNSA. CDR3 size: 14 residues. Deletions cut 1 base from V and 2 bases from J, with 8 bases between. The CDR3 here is CASSLVSMQETQYF. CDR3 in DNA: TGTGCCAGCAGCTTAGTGTCTATGCAAGAGACCCAGTACTTC. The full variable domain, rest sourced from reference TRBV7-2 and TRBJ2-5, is GAGVSQSPSNKVTEKGKDVELRCDPISGHTALYWYRQSLGQGLEFLIYFQGNSAPDKSGLPSDRFSAERTGGSVSTLTIQRTQQEDSAVYLCASSLVSMQETQYFGPGTRLLVL.

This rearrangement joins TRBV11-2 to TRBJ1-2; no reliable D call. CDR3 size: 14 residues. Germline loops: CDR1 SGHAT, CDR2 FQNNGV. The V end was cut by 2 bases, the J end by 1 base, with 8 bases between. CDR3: CASSLTGLNYGYTF. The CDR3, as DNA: TGTGCCAGCAGCTTAACCGGCCTTAACTATGGCTACACCTTC.

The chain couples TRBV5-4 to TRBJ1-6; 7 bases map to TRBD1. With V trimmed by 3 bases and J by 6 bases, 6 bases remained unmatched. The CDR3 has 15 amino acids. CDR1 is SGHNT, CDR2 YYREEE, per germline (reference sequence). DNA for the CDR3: TGTGCCAGCAGCTCTCGACAGGGCTCTAATTCACCCCTCCACTTT. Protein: CASSSRQGSNSPLHF.

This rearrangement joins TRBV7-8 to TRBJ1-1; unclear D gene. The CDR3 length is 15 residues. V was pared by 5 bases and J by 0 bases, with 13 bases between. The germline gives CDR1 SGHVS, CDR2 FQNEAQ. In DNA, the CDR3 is TGTGCCAGCAGCGTATCGATGGGCTTGAACACTGAAGCTTTCTTT. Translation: CASSVSMGLNTEAFF.

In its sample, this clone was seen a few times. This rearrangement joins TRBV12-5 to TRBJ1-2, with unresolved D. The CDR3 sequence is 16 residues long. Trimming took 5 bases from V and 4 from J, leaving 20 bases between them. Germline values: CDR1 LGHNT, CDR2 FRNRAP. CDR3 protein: CASGPPLTSSSYGYTF. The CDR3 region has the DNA TGTGCTAGTGGTCCTCCATTAACTTCTTCGAGCTATGGCTACACCTTC.

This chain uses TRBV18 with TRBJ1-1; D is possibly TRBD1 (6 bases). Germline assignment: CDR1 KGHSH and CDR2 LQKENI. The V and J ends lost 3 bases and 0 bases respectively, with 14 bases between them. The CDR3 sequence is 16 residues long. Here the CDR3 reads CASSPTTGAMNTEAFF. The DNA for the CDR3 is TGTGCCAGCTCACCGACGACAGGCGCAATGAACACTGAAGCTTTCTTT. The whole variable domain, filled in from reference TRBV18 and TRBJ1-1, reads NAGVMQNPRHLVRRRGQEARLRCSPMKGHSHVYWYRQLPEEGLKFMVYLQKENIIDESGMPKERFSAEFPKEGPSILRIQQVVRGDSAAYFCASSPTTGAMNTEAFFGQGTRLTVV.

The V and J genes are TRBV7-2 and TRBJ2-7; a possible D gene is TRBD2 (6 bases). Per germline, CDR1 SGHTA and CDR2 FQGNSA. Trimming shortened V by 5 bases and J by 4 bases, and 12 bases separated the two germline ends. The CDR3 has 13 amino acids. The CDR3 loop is CASSPLDYYEQYF. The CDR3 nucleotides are TGTGCCAGCAGCCCCCTGGACTATTACGAGCAGTACTTC.

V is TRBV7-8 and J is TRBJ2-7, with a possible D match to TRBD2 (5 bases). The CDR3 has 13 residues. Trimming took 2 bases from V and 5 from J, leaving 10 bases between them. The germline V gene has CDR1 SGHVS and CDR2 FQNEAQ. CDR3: CASSLLTGDEQYF. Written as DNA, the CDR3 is TGTGCCAGCAGCTTATTAACCGGGGACGAGCAGTACTTC.

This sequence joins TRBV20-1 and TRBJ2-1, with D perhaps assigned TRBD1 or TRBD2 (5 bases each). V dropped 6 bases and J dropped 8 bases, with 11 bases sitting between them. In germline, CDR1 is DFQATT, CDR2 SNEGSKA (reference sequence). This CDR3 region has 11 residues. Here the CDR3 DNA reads TGCAGTGCCCCGGGACCGGATGAGCAGTTCTTC. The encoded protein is CSAPGPDEQFF.

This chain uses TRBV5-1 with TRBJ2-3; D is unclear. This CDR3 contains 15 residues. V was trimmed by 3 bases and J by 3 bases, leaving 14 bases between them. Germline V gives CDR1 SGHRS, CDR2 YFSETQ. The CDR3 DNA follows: TGCGCCAGCAGCTATTATACGGACGTAACAGATACGCAGTATTTT. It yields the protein CASSYYTDVTDTQYF.

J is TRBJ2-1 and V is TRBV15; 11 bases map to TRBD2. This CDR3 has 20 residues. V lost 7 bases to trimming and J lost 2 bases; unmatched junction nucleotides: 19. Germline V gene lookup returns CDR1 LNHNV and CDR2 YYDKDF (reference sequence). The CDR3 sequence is CATTSTSLSSGRITYNEQFF. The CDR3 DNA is TGTGCCACCACCTCCACGAGCCTTTCTAGCGGGAGGATTACCTACAATGAGCAGTTCTTC.

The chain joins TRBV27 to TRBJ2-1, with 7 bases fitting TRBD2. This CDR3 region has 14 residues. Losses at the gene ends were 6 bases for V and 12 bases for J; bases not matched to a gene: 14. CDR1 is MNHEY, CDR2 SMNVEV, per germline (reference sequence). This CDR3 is CASSVGTAPGGQFF. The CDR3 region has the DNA TGTGCCAGCAGCGTGGGGACTGCCCCGGGAGGGCAGTTCTTC.

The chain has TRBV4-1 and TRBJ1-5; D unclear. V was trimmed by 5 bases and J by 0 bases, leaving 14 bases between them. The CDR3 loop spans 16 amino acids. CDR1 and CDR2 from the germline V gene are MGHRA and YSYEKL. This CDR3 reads CASSTGGDSSNQPQHF. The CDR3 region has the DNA TGCGCCAGCAGCACCGGAGGCGATAGTAGCAATCAGCCCCAGCATTTT.

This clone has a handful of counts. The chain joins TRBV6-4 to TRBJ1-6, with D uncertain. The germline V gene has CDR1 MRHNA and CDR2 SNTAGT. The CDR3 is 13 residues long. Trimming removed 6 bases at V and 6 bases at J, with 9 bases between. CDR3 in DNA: TGTGCCAGCAGGAGCGACCCTAATTCACCCCTCCACTTT. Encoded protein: CASRSDPNSPLHF.

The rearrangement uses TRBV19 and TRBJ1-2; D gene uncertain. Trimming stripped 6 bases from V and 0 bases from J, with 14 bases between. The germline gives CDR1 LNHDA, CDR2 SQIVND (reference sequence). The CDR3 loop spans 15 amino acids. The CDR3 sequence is CASRRDGLANYGYTF. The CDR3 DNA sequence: TGTGCCAGTAGGAGAGACGGATTAGCTAACTATGGCTACACCTTC.

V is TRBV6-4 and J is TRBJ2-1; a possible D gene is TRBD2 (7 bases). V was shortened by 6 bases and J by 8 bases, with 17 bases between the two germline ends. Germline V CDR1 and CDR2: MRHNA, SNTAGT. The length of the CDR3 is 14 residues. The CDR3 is CASSPGGQGHEQFF. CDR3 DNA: TGTGCCAGCAGCCCCGGGGGGCAGGGTCATGAGCAGTTCTTC.

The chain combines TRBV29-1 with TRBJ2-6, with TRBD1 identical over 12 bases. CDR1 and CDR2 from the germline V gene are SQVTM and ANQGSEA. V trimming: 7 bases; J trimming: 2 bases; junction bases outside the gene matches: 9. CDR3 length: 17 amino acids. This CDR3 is CSAPLGQGAPGANVLTF. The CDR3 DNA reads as TGCAGCGCTCCGCTGGGACAGGGGGCGCCTGGGGCCAACGTCCTGACTTTC. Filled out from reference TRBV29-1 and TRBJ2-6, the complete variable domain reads SAVISQKPSRDICQRGTSLTIQCQVDSQVTMMFWYRQQPGQSLTLIATANQGSEATYESGFVIDKFPISRPNLTFSTLTVSNMSPEDSSIYLCSAPLGQGAPGANVLTFGAGSRLTVL.

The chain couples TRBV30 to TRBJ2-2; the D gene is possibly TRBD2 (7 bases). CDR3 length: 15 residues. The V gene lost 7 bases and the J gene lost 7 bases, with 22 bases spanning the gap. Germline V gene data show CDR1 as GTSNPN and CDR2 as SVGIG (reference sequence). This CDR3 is CASSPLGGRNGELFF. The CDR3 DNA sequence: TGTGCCTCCTCGCCTTTGGGGGGGCGTAACGGGGAGCTGTTTTTT. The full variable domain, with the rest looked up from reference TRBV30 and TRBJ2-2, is SQTIHQWPATLVQPVGSPLSLECTVEGTSNPNLYWYRQAAGRGLQLLFYSVGIGQISSEVPQNLSASRPQDRQFILSSKKLLLSDSGFYLCASSPLGGRNGELFFGEGSRLTVL.

The CDR3 loop reads CASSSEGLNTEAFF. As DNA, the CDR3 is TGTGCCAGCAGCTCTGAGGGCCTAAACACTGAAGCTTTCTTT. The chain recombines TRBV9 with TRBJ1-1; no clear D. From germline, CDR1 is SGDLS and CDR2 YYNGEE. This CDR3 comprises 14 residues. The V and J ends lost 4 bases and 2 bases respectively, with 12 bases between them.

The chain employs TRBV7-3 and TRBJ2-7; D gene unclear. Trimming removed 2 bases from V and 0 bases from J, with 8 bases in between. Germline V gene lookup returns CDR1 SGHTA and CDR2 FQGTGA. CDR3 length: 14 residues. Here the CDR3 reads CASSLEPVSYEQYF. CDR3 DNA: TGTGCCAGCAGCTTAGAACCTGTCTCCTACGAGCAGTACTTC.